This T cell receptor (beta chain) was documented in a study of shared clonotypes between healthy human individuals. Study overall: Every donor yielded three CD4 naive, three CD4 memory, two CD8 naive and one CD8 memory plate.

In the case of this clone: At the DNA level, this CDR3 is encoded by other sequences in the same sample as well.

It was CD45RO-negative cells, positively selected for CCR7, that made up naive CD8 cells, with terminally differentiated effector memory CD45RA+ cells excluded. Adult Caucasians living in Nashville, Tennessee made up all of the donors. This table comes from immunoSEQ multiplex PCR, and its TCRdb copy is limited to in-frame clones, with some not included. The data contain millions of clones, about 94% of them singletons. Germline values: CDR1 MGHRA, CDR2 YSYEKL. CDR3 length: 13 amino acids. V was clipped by 0 bases and J by 4 bases, with 6 bases between them. The chain employs TRBV4-1 and TRBJ1-1; D remains unclear. The source is a man between 18 and 29 years old in good health. Sequenced material: naive CD8+ T cells sorted from blood. The CDR3 sequence: CASSQEGRTEAFF. CDR3 nucleotide sequence: TGCGCCAGCAGCCAAGAAGGTCGCACTGAAGCTTTCTTT.